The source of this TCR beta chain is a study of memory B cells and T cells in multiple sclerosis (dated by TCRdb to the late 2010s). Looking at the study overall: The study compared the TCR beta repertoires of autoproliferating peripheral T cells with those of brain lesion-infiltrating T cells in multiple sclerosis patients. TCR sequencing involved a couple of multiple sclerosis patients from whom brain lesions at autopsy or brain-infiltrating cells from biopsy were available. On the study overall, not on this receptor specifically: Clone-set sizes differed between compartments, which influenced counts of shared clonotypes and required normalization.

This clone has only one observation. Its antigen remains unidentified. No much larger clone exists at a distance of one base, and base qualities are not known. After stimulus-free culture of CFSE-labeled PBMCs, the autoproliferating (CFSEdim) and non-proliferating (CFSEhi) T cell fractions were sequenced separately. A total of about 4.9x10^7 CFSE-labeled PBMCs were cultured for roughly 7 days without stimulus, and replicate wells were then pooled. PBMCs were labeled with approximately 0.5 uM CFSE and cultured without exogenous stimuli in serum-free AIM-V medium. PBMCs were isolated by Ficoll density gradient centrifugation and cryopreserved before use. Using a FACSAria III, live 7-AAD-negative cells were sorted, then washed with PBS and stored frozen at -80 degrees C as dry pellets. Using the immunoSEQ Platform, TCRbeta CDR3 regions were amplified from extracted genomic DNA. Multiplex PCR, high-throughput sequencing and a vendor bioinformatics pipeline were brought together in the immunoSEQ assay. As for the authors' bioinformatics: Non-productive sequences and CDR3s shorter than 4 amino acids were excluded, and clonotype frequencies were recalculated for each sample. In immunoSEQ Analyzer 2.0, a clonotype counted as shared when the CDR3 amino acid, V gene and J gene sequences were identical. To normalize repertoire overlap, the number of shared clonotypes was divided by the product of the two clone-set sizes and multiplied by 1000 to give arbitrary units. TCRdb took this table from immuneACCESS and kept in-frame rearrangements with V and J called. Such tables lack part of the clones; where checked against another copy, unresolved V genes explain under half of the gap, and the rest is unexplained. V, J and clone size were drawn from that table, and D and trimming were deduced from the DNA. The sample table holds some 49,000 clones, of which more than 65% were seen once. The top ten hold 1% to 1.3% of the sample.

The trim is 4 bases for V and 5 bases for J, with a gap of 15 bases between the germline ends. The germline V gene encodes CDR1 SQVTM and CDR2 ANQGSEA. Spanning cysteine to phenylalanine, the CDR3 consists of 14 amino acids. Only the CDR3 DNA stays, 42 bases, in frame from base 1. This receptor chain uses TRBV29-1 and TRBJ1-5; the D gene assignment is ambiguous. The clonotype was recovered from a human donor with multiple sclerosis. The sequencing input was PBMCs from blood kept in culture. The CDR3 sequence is CSVVGASRDQPQHF. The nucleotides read TGCAGCGTTGTTGGAGCCTCAAGGGATCAGCCCCAGCATTTT.